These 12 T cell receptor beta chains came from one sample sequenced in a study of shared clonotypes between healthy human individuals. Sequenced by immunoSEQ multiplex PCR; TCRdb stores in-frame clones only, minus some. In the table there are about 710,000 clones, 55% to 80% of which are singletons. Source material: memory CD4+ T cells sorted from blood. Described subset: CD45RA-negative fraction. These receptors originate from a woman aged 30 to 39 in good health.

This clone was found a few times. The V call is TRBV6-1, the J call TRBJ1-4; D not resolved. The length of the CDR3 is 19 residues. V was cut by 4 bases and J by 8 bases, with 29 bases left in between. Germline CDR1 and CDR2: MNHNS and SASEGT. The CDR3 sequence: CASSARRGGYSSTGEKLFF. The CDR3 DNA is TGTGCCAGCAGTGCGCGACGTGGAGGGTACTCCTCGACGGGGGAAAAACTGTTTTTT.

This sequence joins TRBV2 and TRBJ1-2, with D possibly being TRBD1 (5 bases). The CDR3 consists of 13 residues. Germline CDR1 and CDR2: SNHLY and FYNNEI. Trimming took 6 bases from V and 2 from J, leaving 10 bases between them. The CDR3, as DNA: TGTGCCAGCAGGGCGGGACGGAACTATGGCTACACCTTC. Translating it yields CASRAGRNYGYTF.

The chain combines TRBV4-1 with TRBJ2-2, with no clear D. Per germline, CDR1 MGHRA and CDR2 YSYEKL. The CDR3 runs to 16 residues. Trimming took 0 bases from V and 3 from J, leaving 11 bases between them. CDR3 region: CASSQDRDRDTGELFF. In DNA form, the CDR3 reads TGCGCCAGCAGCCAAGATAGAGATCGGGACACCGGGGAGCTGTTTTTT.

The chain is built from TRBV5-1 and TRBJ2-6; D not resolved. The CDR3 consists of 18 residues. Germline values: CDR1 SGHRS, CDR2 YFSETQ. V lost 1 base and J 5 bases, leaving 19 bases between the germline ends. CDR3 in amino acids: CASSLTVSLDSRANVLTF. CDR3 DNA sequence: TGCGCCAGCAGCTTGACGGTTTCCTTAGATTCGAGGGCCAACGTCCTGACTTTC.

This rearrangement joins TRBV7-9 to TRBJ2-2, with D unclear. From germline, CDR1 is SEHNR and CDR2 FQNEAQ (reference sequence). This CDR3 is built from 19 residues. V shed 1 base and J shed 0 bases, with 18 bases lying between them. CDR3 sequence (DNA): TGTGCCAGCAGCTTAGTTTGGGCCTACATGGAAGCGAACACCGGGGAGCTGTTTTTT. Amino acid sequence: CASSLVWAYMEANTGELFF.

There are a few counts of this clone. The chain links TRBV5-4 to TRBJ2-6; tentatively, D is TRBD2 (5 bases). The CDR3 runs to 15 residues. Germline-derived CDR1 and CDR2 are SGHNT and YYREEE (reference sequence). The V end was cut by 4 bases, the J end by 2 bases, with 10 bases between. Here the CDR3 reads CASSPPGTGANVLTF. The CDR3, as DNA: TGTGCCAGCAGCCCCCCCGGGACTGGGGCCAACGTCCTGACTTTC.

CDR3 in amino acids: CASSEPGLAGGRYEQYF. The CDR3 DNA sequence: TGTGCCAGCAGTGAGCCGGGACTAGCGGGAGGGAGATACGAGCAGTACTTC. V usage is TRBV6-1 and J usage is TRBJ2-7; TRBD2 agrees at 16 bases. Germline CDR1 MNHNS, CDR2 SASEGT. With 3 bases clipped from V and 4 bases from J, the junction kept 6 bases outside the gene matches. This CDR3 has 17 residues.

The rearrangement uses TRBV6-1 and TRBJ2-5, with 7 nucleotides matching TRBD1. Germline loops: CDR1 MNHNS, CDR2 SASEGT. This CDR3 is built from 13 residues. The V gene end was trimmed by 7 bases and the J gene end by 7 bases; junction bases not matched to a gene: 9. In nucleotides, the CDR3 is TGTGCCAGCACCGAAGACAGGGTGGGGACCCAGTACTTC. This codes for CASTEDRVGTQYF.

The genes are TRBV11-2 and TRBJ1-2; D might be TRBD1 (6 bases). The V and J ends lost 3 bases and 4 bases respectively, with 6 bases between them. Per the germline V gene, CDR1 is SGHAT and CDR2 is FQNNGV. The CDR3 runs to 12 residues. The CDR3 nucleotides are TGTGCCAGCAGCTTGGACAGCTATGGCTACACCTTC. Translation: CASSLDSYGYTF.

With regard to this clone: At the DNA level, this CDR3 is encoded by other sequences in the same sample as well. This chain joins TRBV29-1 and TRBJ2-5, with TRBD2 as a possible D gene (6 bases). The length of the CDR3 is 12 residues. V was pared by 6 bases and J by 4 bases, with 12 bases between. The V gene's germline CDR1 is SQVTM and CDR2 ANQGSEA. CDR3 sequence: CSVRDSPETQYF. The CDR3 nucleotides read TGCAGCGTCCGGGACTCCCCAGAGACCCAGTACTTC.

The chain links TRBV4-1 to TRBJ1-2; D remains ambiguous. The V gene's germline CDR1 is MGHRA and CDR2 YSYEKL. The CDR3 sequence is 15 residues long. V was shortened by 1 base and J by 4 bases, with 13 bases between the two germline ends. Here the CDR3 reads CASSQGLWGVYGYTF. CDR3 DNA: TGCGCCAGCAGCCAAGGGCTCTGGGGAGTCTATGGCTACACCTTC.

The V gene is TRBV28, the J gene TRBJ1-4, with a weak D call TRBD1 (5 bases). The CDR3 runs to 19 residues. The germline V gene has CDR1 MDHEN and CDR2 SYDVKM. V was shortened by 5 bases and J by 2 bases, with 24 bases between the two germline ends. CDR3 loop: CASSALVGDRGGTNEKLFF. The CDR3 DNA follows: TGTGCCAGCAGTGCCCTGGTGGGGGATCGAGGAGGGACTAATGAAAAACTGTTTTTT. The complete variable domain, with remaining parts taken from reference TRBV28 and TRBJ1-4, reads DVKVTQSSRYLVKRTGEKVFLECVQDMDHENMFWYRQDPGLGLRLIYFSYDVKMKEKGDIPEGYSVSREKKERFSLILESASTNQTSMYLCASSALVGDRGGTNEKLFFGSGTQLSVL.